This T cell receptor beta chain emerged from a study of glioma-infiltrating T cells. General study points: Only very few CDR3 sequences appeared in both tissue and blood.

For this clonotype: Antigen unknown.

TCR alpha and beta CDR3 regions were amplified from RNA using iRepertoire nested multiplex PCR. Using its own MiXCR run on the multiplex PCR reads, TCRdb lists one record per CDR3 protein. The sample carries tens of thousands of distinct CDR3 sequences, under 30% recorded once. The source is a human donor with low-grade glioma or glioblastoma, undergoing nonglioma brain surgery, or in good health (not recorded which). Sequenced input: glioma tissue, nonneoplastic brain tissue, or PBMCs (not recorded which).

CDR3 DNA sequence: TGTGCCAGCAGCTTTGGGCAGGGAGTTGTTGGATCTGAAGCTTTCTTT. Translation gives CASSFGQGVVGSEAFF. J is TRBJ1-1 and V is TRBV5-4; D is perhaps TRBD1 (5 bases). The CDR3 runs to 16 residues. Germline CDR1 SGHNT, CDR2 YYREEE (reference sequence). The V end lost 2 bases, the J end lost 6 bases, and 20 bases lay between the germline ends.